The 17 T cell receptor beta chains below were found in one sample sequenced in a study of T cells in Graves' hyperthyroidism and ophthalmopathy. Template material for amplifying TCR beta CDR3 regions consisted of RNA transcripts. Carried out on the TCR CDR3, a first-round RT-PCR used the HTBI primer set. TCRdb re-called the multiplex PCR reads with MiXCR, one entry per CDR3 protein. The table lists fewer than 750,000 distinct CDR3 sequences, around 46% of them singletons. Sequenced input: peripheral blood or thyroid tissue (not recorded which). The receptors come from a woman under 30 with Graves' hyperthyroidism.

This chain joins TRBV12-3 or TRBV12-4 and TRBJ2-7; the match to TRBD1 covers 8 bases. Trimming at V came to 5 bases and at J to 3 bases, leaving 12 bases not matched to a gene. CDR3 size: 16 residues. The CDR3 coding sequence is TGTGCCAGCAGTGCGGACCGTTGGACAGGGTTCTACGAGCAGTACTTC. It specifies CASSADRWTGFYEQYF.

This clonotype was counted a few times. This chain uses TRBV27 with TRBJ2-7; D is unclear. From germline, CDR1 is MNHEY and CDR2 SMNVEV (reference sequence). The CDR3 spans 14 residues. The V end was cut by 0 bases, the J end by 0 bases, with 6 bases between. The CDR3 sequence is CASSLSRNSYEQYF. The CDR3 DNA reads TGTGCCAGCAGTTTATCGAGGAACTCCTACGAGCAGTACTTC.

The gene calls are TRBV5-1 and TRBJ1-1; no firm D call. Germline CDR1 reads SGHRS; CDR2 reads YFSETQ. Trimming removed 4 bases at V and 5 bases at J, with 21 bases between. This CDR3 is built from 16 residues. CDR3: CASSLGTGYPTTEAFF. The CDR3, as DNA: TGCGCCAGCAGCCTCGGCACCGGGTACCCAACGACTGAAGCTTTCTTT. Variable domain in full (rest from reference TRBV5-1 and TRBJ1-1): KAGVTQTPRYLIKTRGQQVTLSCSPISGHRSVSWYQQTPGQGLQFLFEYFSETQRNKGNFPGRFSGRQFSNSRSEMNVSTLELGDSALYLCASSLGTGYPTTEAFFGQGTRLTVV.

Many counts were recorded for this clonotype. DNA of the CDR3: TGTGCCAGTAGTATAGACAGGGCGCGAAGCAATCAGCCCCAGCATTTT. This sequence encodes CASSIDRARSNQPQHF. The chain combines TRBV19 with TRBJ1-5; D possibly corresponds to TRBD1 (5 bases). CDR3 size: 16 residues. V lost 0 bases and J 1 base, leaving 10 bases between the germline ends. Per germline, CDR1 LNHDA and CDR2 SQIVND (reference sequence).

This clonotype appeared a few times. J is TRBJ2-5 and V is TRBV12-3 or TRBV12-4, with a weak D call TRBD1 (5 bases). Deletions cut 5 bases from V and 5 bases from J, with 12 bases between. CDR3 size: 13 residues. As DNA, the CDR3 is TGTGCCAGCAGTCCCAGGGTACGGGAGACCCAGTACTTC. Amino acid sequence: CASSPRVRETQYF.

This clonotype has at least ten counts. The chain carries TRBV20-1 and TRBJ2-5, with 11 bases that match TRBD2. The CDR3 runs to 15 residues. Germline assignment: CDR1 DFQATT and CDR2 SNEGSKA (reference sequence). V lost 0 bases, J lost 4 bases, and 4 bases stayed unmatched. This CDR3 is CSARETSGSTETQYF. CDR3 nucleotide sequence: TGCAGTGCTAGAGAAACTAGCGGGAGTACAGAGACCCAGTACTTC.

V is TRBV19 and J is TRBJ1-5, with 7 positions matching TRBD1. CDR1 and CDR2 (germline): LNHDA, SQIVND (reference sequence). This CDR3 has 15 residues. Trimming cost V 5 bases and J 2 bases; bases outside gene matches: 6. CDR3 in DNA: TGTGCCAGTAGTCAGAGGGGGCGGGGCAATCAGCCCCAGCATTTT. It codes for CASSQRGRGNQPQHF.

To note about this clonotype: A clone one base away is much larger, so this may be a read error. The chain joins TRBV7-9 to TRBJ2-1; the D is unclear. CDR1 and CDR2 (germline): SEHNR, FQNEAQ (reference sequence). This CDR3 is 14 amino acids long. In nucleotides, the CDR3 is TGTGCCGGCAGCTCGGCTGGCTATGACAATGAGCAGTTCTTC. This encodes CAGSSAGYDNEQFF.

The V and J genes are TRBV29-1 and TRBJ2-7; 8 bases map to TRBD2. The germline V gene has CDR1 SQVTM and CDR2 ANQGSEA. The CDR3 is 16 residues long. V lost 8 bases to trimming and J lost 0 bases; unmatched junction nucleotides: 15. The CDR3 protein is CSQGLAGAPSSYEQYF. DNA for the CDR3: TGCAGCCAAGGGCTAGCGGGTGCTCCTAGCTCCTACGAGCAGTACTTC.

This sequence joins TRBV7-3 and TRBJ2-5, with 8 nucleotides matching TRBD2. The ends lost 8 bases at V and 2 bases at J; junction bases unmatched: 10. The V gene's germline CDR1 is SGHTA and CDR2 FQGTGA. This CDR3 is built from 15 residues. The CDR3 loop reads CASPGGGEPQETQYF. As DNA, the CDR3 is TGTGCCAGCCCGGGGGGGGGTGAACCTCAAGAGACCCAGTACTTC.

In its sample, this clonotype was seen many times. The chain uses TRBV7-2 and TRBJ1-1; 7 positions agree with TRBD1. The trim removed 1 base at V and 5 bases at J, leaving 7 bases unmatched. This CDR3 is 15 amino acids long. Germline V lookup: CDR1 SGHTA, CDR2 FQGNSA. The CDR3 DNA sequence: TGTGCCAGCAGCTTAGGGGCAGGGGGGAATACTGAAGCTTTCTTT. Protein sequence: CASSLGAGGNTEAFF.

The gene calls are TRBV2 and TRBJ1-4, with D perhaps TRBD1 (6 bases). The V gene's germline CDR1 is SNHLY and CDR2 FYNNEI. Trimming took off 4 bases at V and 8 bases at J, with 14 bases between the two ends. The CDR3 runs to 14 residues. The CDR3 sequence: CASSVDLRGEKLFF. In DNA form, the CDR3 reads TGTGCCAGCAGTGTTGACCTAAGGGGGGAAAAACTGTTTTTT.

This clonotype has at least ten counts. This rearrangement joins TRBV2 to TRBJ1-1; possibly TRBD1 for D (5 bases). The germline V gene encodes CDR1 SNHLY and CDR2 FYNNEI. Trimming removed 7 bases at V and 0 bases at J, with 12 bases between. The CDR3 runs 14 residues. CDR3 in DNA: TGTGCCAGCATAACCGGGACTTTGAACACTGAAGCTTTCTTT. Translated, it gives CASITGTLNTEAFF.

CDR3 residues: CSARRQNYGYTF. The CDR3 nucleotides are TGCAGTGCTAGGCGACAGAACTATGGCTACACCTTC. The V call is TRBV20-1, the J call TRBJ1-2, with D possibly matching TRBD1 (5 bases). Trimming shortened V by 3 bases and J by 2 bases, and 7 bases separated the two germline ends. The CDR3 sequence is 12 residues long. The germline CDR1 and CDR2 sequences are DFQATT and SNEGSKA (reference sequence).

The V gene is TRBV29-1, the J gene TRBJ2-6, with a weak D call TRBD1 (6 bases). V lost 3 bases and J 4 bases, leaving 16 bases between the germline ends. The CDR3 totals 16 residues. Germline V CDR1 and CDR2: SQVTM, ANQGSEA. The CDR3 loop reads CSVEKQGRAGANVLTF. The CDR3 coding sequence is TGCAGCGTTGAGAAACAGGGTAGAGCCGGGGCCAACGTCCTGACTTTC.

This clonotype was seen ten or more times. The rearrangement links TRBV29-1 to TRBJ2-5; 7 bases are a match to TRBD1. Germline values: CDR1 SQVTM, CDR2 ANQGSEA. This CDR3 has 15 amino acids. V shed 0 bases, J shed 5 bases, and the junction held 9 bases outside the gene matches. Here the CDR3 reads CSVEDRHRGQETQYF. The CDR3 nucleotides read TGCAGCGTTGAAGATCGGCACAGGGGACAGGAGACCCAGTACTTC.

This clonotype was detected many times. The genes are TRBV20-1 and TRBJ1-2; 7 bases match TRBD1. CDR1 and CDR2 from the germline V gene are DFQATT and SNEGSKA (reference sequence). This CDR3 has 14 amino acids. J gave up 6 bases and V 1 base, and 8 bases lay outside the gene matches. CDR3 region: CSARAEGARDGYTF. The CDR3 DNA follows: TGCAGTGCTAGAGCTGAGGGGGCGCGGGATGGCTACACCTTC.